The present TCR beta chain was sequenced within a study of blood T cell repertoires in COVID-19. CDR1 and CDR2 (germline): SGHNT, YENEEA. V lost 2 bases and J lost 5, with 6 bases in between. The CDR3 runs 12 residues. TCRdb keeps only in-frame clones here, not all; method: immunoSEQ multiplex PCR. The sample records some 53,000 clones, 87% being singletons. The sample was peripheral blood. The chain carries TRBV11-3 and TRBJ1-2, with D possibly being TRBD1 (5 bases). This clonotype was obtained from a human donor with active COVID-19. The donor label of this sample is uncertain. CDR3 nucleotides: TGTGCCAGCAGCTTATCAGGGTATGGCTACACCTTC. Protein sequence: CASSLSGYGYTF.